Listed here are 19 T cell receptor beta chains from one sample, sequenced in a study of human T cells and chemical hapten exposure. Time point in this sample: healthy volunteer bleed at 2 weeks. Total RNA was isolated from whole blood that had not been fractionated. MiXCR was run by TCRdb on the RACE reads, yielding one entry per CDR3 protein. The sample has roughly 130,000 distinct CDR3 sequences; approximately 9% are singletons. Source material: whole blood. Source of these receptors: a male donor in good health. Some clones in this sample may be carry-over from other donors' samples.

This chain links TRBV12-2 with TRBJ1-5; TRBD1 is taken as the D call from the table, unchecked against the DNA. TRBV12-2 has pseudogene status. This CDR3 spans 17 amino acids. CDR3 protein: CASRLAQGGASNQPQHF. DNA for the CDR3: TGTGCAAGTCGCTTAGCACAGGGGGGTGCTAGCAATCAGCCCCAGCATTTT.

Turning to this clonotype: A read error may be the cause here, since a much bigger clone is one base away. This chain joins TRBV4-3 and TRBJ2-2, with D uncertain. Germline assignment: CDR1 LGHNA and CDR2 YSLEER. CDR3 length: 15 residues. V gave up 4 bases and J gave up 1 base, with 10 bases separating them. CDR3 DNA sequence: TGCGCCAGCAGCCGGGAAACAGTGAACACCGGGGAGCTGTTTTTT. Encoded protein: CASSRETVNTGELFF.

This clonotype was seen many times. This chain uses TRBV10-3 with TRBJ1-2; 10 bases fit TRBD1. This CDR3 has 13 amino acids. V was pared by 6 bases and J by 6 bases, with 4 bases of the junction left unmatched. Germline CDR1 reads ENHRY; CDR2 reads SYGVKD. In DNA, the CDR3 is TGTGCCATCAGGACAGGGGGCATCGATGGCTACACCTTC. Encoded protein: CAIRTGGIDGYTF.

This clonotype was seen more than once but under ten times. The chain combines TRBV27 with TRBJ1-1; D might be TRBD1 (5 bases). The V and J ends lost 5 bases and 1 base respectively, with 23 bases between them. This CDR3 region has 18 residues. The germline V gene has CDR1 MNHEY and CDR2 SMNVEV (reference sequence). The CDR3 loop reads CASSPPFAAGSSNTEAFF. In nucleotides, the CDR3 is TGTGCCAGCAGTCCCCCTTTCGCGGCAGGGAGCTCGAACACTGAAGCTTTCTTT.

This rearrangement joins TRBV7-9 to TRBJ1-1, with a tentative D call TRBD1 (5 bases). This CDR3 spans 14 amino acids. Trimming left V 1 base short and J 7 bases short, with 13 bases between. Germline lookup yields CDR1 SEHNR and CDR2 FQNEAQ (reference sequence). The CDR3 nucleotides read TGTGCCAGCAGCTTAGGAACGGGGGTCCTTGAAGCTTTCTTT. The encoded protein is CASSLGTGVLEAFF. The full variable domain, its missing parts supplied by reference TRBV7-9 and TRBJ1-1, is DTGVSQNPRHKITKRGQNVTFRCDPISEHNRLYWYRQTLGQGPEFLTYFQNEAQLEKSRLLSDRFSAERPKGSFSTLEIQRTEQGDSAMYLCASSLGTGVLEAFFGQGTRLTVV.

This clonotype was picked up a small number of times. The chain employs TRBV12-5 and TRBJ2-1; 7 nucleotides align to TRBD1. Germline loops: CDR1 LGHNT, CDR2 FRNRAP. Trimming took 2 bases from V and 0 from J; bases not matched to a gene: 10. This CDR3 comprises 18 residues. The CDR3 region has the DNA TGTGCTAGTGGTTTGTTCCTAGGGGGACAGAGCTCCTACAATGAGCAGTTCTTC. It is translated as CASGLFLGGQSSYNEQFF. The variable domain in full, completed from reference TRBV12-5 and TRBJ2-1, reads DARVTQTPRHKVTEMGQEVTMRCQPILGHNTVFWYRQTMMQGLELLAYFRNRAPLDDSGMPKDRFSAEMPDATLATLKIQPSEPRDSAVYFCASGLFLGGQSSYNEQFFGPGTRLTVL.

This clonotype was detected ten times or more. The rearrangement links TRBV7-2 to TRBJ2-5; 9 bases fit TRBD1. After removal of 1 base from V and 5 bases from J, the junction contained 8 bases not matched to a gene. The CDR3 spans 16 residues. The V gene's germline CDR1 is SGHTA and CDR2 FQGNSA. As DNA, the CDR3 is TGTGCCAGCAGCTTAGGGCCACAGGGGGCAGGCGAGACCCAGTACTTC. Its protein is CASSLGPQGAGETQYF.

This clonotype was picked up many times. The J gene is TRBJ2-7, the V gene TRBV29-1; TRBD1 matches 10 bases. J was trimmed by 5 bases and V by 8 bases; bases with no gene match: 3. The germline V gene has CDR1 SQVTM and CDR2 ANQGSEA. The CDR3 runs 11 residues. CDR3 nucleotides: TGCAGCTGTGGACAGGGGGACGAGCAGTACTTC. Protein product: CSCGQGDEQYF.

Concerning this clonotype itself: One end of the junction varies from germline; a read error may be responsible. This chain joins TRBV12-3 or TRBV12-4 and TRBJ1-2; TRBD1 matches at 8 bases. CDR3 size: 11 residues. CDR3 sequence: CASSPGQVFSF. The CDR3 nucleotides are TGTGCCAGCAGTCCGGGACAGGTCTTCTCCTTC.

This clonotype has more than one count but fewer than ten. This chain connects TRBV19 to TRBJ1-1, with D possibly TRBD1 on 6 matching bases. This CDR3 spans 12 amino acids. The ends were cut back, 2 bases at V and 5 bases at J, with 6 bases in the middle. The germline V gene has CDR1 LNHDA and CDR2 SQIVND (reference sequence). The CDR3 DNA reads as TGTGCCAGTAGTATAAGGGGGACTGAAGCTTTCTTT. Protein: CASSIRGTEAFF.

There are many counts of this clonotype. The chain joins TRBV4-3 to TRBJ2-1; TRBD2 aligns across 8 bases. Germline V gives CDR1 LGHNA, CDR2 YSLEER. The CDR3 contains 16 residues. V was pared by 5 bases and J by 7 bases, with 13 bases of the junction left unmatched. The CDR3 sequence is CASSSRSGGAENEQFF. The CDR3 DNA is TGCGCCAGCAGCTCCCGATCCGGGGGGGCCGAGAATGAGCAGTTCTTC.

This clonotype was found many times. This chain joins TRBV14 and TRBJ2-7, with D hard to call. Between the trimmed V and J ends, which lost 4 bases and 3 bases, there was a span of 19 bases. Germline loops: CDR1 SGHDN, CDR2 FVKESK. The CDR3 runs to 16 residues. The CDR3 DNA reads TGTGCCAGCAGCCTTCTCCACCTGGAAGGGTACTACGAGCAGTACTTC. Protein sequence: CASSLLHLEGYYEQYF.

This clonotype was detected a few times. This rearrangement joins TRBV18 to TRBJ1-1, with a tentative D call TRBD1 (6 bases). Trimming pared 8 bases from V and 4 bases from J, leaving 14 bases between. CDR3 length equals 13 residues. The germline gives CDR1 KGHSH, CDR2 LQKENI. CDR3 nucleotides: TGTGCCAGCCTGGAGGGGGGTGGCACTGAAGCTTTCTTT. It codes for CASLEGGGTEAFF.

This clonotype has just a few counts. V gene TRBV4-3 combines with J gene TRBJ1-1; D gene unclear. Germline CDR1 and CDR2: LGHNA and YSLEER. The CDR3 consists of 13 residues. V was trimmed by 2 bases and J by 5 bases, leaving 9 bases between them. The CDR3 sequence: CASSQQRGTEAFF. DNA of the CDR3: TGCGCCAGCAGCCAACAACGAGGGACTGAAGCTTTCTTT.

This chain uses TRBV4-1 with TRBJ2-7, with TRBD2 identical over 7 bases. CDR1 is MGHRA, CDR2 YSYEKL, per germline. This CDR3 is 15 amino acids long. The J segment lost 4 bases and the V segment lost 1 base, leaving 7 bases of the junction unmatched. CDR3 nucleotides: TGCGCCAGCAGCCAAGTCCTAGCGGAACATTACGAGCAGTACTTC. Amino acids: CASSQVLAEHYEQYF.

The V call is TRBV29-1, the J call TRBJ2-1; 8 nucleotides line up with TRBD1. Germline lookup yields CDR1 SQVTM and CDR2 ANQGSEA. The trim removed 7 bases at V and 1 base at J, leaving 3 bases unmatched. This CDR3 spans 13 amino acids. In nucleotides, the CDR3 is TGCAGCGCCGGACAGGGATCCTACAATGAGCAGTTCTTC. Its protein is CSAGQGSYNEQFF.

This clonotype was counted between two and nine times. This chain connects TRBV13 to TRBJ2-1, with D possibly being TRBD2 (6 bases). Trimming pared 0 bases from V and 0 bases from J, leaving 9 bases between. The CDR3 is 16 residues long. The V gene's germline CDR1 is PRHDT and CDR2 FYEKMQ (reference sequence). CDR3 residues: CASSLGLASSYNEQFF. The CDR3 DNA sequence: TGTGCCAGCAGCTTAGGGCTAGCGAGCTCCTACAATGAGCAGTTCTTC.

This clonotype was recorded many times. This chain uses TRBV5-1 with TRBJ2-7; the D is unclear. This CDR3 is built from 13 residues. Germline V lookup: CDR1 SGHRS, CDR2 YFSETQ. With 4 bases removed from V and 0 bases from J, the gap between germline ends came to 8 bases. The CDR3 region has the DNA TGCGCCAGCAGCCCCAGGAGCTCCTACGAGCAGTACTTC. It specifies CASSPRSSYEQYF.

This chain joins TRBV27 and TRBJ1-1; the D gene is possibly TRBD1 (5 bases). CDR3 length equals 14 residues. CDR1 is MNHEY and CDR2 is SMNVEV in the germline V gene (reference sequence). The germline V and J ends were trimmed by 0 bases and 2 bases, with 7 bases remaining between them. Here the CDR3 reads CASSLSRGNTEAFF. CDR3 DNA: TGTGCCAGCAGTTTATCTAGGGGTAACACTGAAGCTTTCTTT.